This TCR beta chain was captured by sequencing in a study of blood T cell repertoires in COVID-19. Study context: COVID-19 samples from acute and convalescent phases originated in the United States, Italy and Spain. PBMCs, B-cell-depleted T cells, or T cells provided the cDNA or gDNA that made up the material.

How the authors handled the data: Counts of nucleated cells, estimated from reference gene primer amplification, were obtained. The table came from immunoSEQ multiplex PCR; TCRdb's copy has only in-frame clones and leaves some out. V, J and clone size were drawn from that table, and D and trimming were deduced from the DNA. The top ten clones hold about 3% of a sample with under 250,000 clones, roughly 81% of them seen once. The CDR3 has 19 amino acids. In germline, CDR1 is MNHNS, CDR2 SASEGT. V was pared by 3 bases and J by 3 bases, with 16 bases of the junction left unmatched. This clone turned up a few times.

The source of this sequence is a middle-aged man who had recovered from COVID-19. Sequencing input: peripheral blood. V usage is TRBV6-1 and J usage is TRBJ1-1; 10 positions match TRBD1. CDR3 DNA: TGTGCCAGCAGTGACCGAATAGGGACAGGGGTGGAGATGGACACTGAAGCTTTCTTT. This translates into CASSDRIGTGVEMDTEAFF.